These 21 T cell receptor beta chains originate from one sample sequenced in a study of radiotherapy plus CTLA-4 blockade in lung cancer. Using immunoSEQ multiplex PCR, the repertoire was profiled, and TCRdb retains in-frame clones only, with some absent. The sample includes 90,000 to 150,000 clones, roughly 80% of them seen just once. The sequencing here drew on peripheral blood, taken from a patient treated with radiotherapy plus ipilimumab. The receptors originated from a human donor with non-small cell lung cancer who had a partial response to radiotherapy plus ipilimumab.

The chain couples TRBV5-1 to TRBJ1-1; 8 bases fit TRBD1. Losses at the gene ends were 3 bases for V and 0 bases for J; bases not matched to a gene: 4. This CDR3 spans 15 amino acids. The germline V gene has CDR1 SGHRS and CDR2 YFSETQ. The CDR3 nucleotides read TGCGCCAGCAGCTCCCAGACAGGGGTGAACACTGAAGCTTTCTTT. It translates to CASSSQTGVNTEAFF.

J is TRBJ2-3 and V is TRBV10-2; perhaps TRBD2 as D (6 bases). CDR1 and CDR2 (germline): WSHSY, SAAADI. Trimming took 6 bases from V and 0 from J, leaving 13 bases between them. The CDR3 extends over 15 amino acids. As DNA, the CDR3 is TGCGCCAGCAGGTTAGCGGACTATAGCACAGATACGCAGTATTTT. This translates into CASRLADYSTDTQYF.

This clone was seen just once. CDR3 in DNA: TGTGCCAGCCGGGGGGGACAGAGCAATCAGCCCCAGCATTTT. Amino acids: CASRGGQSNQPQHF. This chain links TRBV28 with TRBJ1-5; 7 nucleotides align to TRBD1. The CDR3 has 14 residues. With 8 bases clipped from V and 1 base from J, the junction kept 5 bases outside the gene matches. Germline CDR1 is MDHEN and CDR2 is SYDVKM.

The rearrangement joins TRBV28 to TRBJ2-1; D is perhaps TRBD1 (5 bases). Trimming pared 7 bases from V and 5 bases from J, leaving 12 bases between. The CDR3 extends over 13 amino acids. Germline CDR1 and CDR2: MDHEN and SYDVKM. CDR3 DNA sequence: TGTGCCAGCAAAAACAGGAATCACAATGAGCAGTTCTTC. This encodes CASKNRNHNEQFF.

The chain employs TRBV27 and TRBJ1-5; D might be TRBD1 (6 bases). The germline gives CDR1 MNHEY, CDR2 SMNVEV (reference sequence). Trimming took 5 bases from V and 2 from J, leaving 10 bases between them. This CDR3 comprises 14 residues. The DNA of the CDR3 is TGTGCCAGCAGTCCCCGACAGGGCAATCAGCCCCAGCATTTT. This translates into CASSPRQGNQPQHF.

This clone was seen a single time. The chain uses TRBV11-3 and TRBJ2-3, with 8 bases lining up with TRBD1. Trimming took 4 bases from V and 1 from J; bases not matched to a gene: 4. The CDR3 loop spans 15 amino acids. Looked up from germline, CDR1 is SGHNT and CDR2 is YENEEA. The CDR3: CASSSQGQGTDTQYF. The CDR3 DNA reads TGTGCCAGCAGCTCCCAGGGACAGGGCACAGATACGCAGTATTTT.

This CDR3 reads CASRPGLADGELFF. CDR3 in DNA: TGTGCCAGCAGGCCGGGACTAGCGGACGGGGAGCTGTTTTTT. V usage is TRBV9 and J usage is TRBJ2-2; 11 bases align to TRBD2. This CDR3 region has 14 residues. V dropped 5 bases and J dropped 7; count of bases not matched to a gene: 4. The germline gives CDR1 SGDLS, CDR2 YYNGEE.

This chain's CDR3 is CASSEPTSGPTSTYNEQFF. In DNA form, the CDR3 reads TGTGCCAGCAGTGAACCGACTAGCGGGCCCACCTCAACTTACAATGAGCAGTTCTTC. The chain joins TRBV2 to TRBJ2-1; 10 bases line up with TRBD2. This CDR3 region has 19 residues. The V gene's germline CDR1 is SNHLY and CDR2 FYNNEI. V gave up 2 bases and J gave up 4 bases; unmatched junction bases: 14.

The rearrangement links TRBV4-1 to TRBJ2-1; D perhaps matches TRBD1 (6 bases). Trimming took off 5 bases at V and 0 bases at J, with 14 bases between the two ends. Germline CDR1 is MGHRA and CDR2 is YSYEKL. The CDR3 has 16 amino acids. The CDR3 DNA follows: TGCGCCAGCAGCGACCAAGGACAGCCCTCCTACAATGAGCAGTTCTTC. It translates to CASSDQGQPSYNEQFF.

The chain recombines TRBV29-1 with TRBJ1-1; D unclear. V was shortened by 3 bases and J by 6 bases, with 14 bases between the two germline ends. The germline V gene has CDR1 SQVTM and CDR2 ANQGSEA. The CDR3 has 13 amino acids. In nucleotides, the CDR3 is TGCAGCGTTGATCAGGCAGGATCCTCTGAAGCTTTCTTT. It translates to CSVDQAGSSEAFF.

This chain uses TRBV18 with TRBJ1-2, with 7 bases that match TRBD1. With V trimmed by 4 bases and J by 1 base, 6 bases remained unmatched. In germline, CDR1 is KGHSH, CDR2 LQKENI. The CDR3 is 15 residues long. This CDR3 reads CASSLRQGSNYGYTF. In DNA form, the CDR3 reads TGTGCCAGCTCACTAAGACAGGGTAGTAACTATGGCTACACCTTC.

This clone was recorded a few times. In DNA, the CDR3 is TGCGCCAGCAGCCTAGATAGCGGGAGTGGGTTCTACGAGCAGTACTTC. It translates to CASSLDSGSGFYEQYF. The chain combines TRBV5-1 with TRBJ2-7; TRBD2 matches 9 bases. Trimming took 4 bases from V and 3 from J; bases not matched to a gene: 11. CDR1 is SGHRS, CDR2 YFSETQ, per germline. The CDR3 runs 16 residues.

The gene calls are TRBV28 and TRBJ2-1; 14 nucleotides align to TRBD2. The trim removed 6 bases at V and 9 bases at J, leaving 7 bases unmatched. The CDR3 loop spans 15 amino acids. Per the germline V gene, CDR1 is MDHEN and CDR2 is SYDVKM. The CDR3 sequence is CASSRLGLAGAEQFF. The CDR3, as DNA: TGTGCCAGCAGCCGGCTGGGACTAGCGGGAGCTGAGCAGTTCTTC.

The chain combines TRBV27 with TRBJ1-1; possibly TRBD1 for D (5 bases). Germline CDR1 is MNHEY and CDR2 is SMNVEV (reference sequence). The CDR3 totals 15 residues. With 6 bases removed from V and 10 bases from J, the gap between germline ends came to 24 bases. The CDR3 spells CASRSSGGTVSGAFF. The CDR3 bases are TGTGCCAGCAGGTCATCCGGCGGGACGGTTTCTGGAGCTTTCTTT.

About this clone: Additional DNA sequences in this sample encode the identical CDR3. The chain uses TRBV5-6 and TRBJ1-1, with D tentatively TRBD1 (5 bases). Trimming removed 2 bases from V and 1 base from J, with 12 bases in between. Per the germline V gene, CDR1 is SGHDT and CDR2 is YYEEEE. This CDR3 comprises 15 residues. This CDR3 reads CASSLNSGGNTEAFF. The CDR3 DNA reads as TGTGCCAGCAGCTTAAACTCGGGGGGGAACACTGAAGCTTTCTTT.

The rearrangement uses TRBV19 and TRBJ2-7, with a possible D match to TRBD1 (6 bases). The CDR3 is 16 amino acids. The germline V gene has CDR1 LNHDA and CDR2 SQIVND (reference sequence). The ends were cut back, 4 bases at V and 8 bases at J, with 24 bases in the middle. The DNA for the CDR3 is TGTGCCAGTAGTACTGACCCGACAGGCTACTCCTGGAAGCAGTACTTC. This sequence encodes CASSTDPTGYSWKQYF.

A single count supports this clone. CDR3 amino acids: CASSDPRLAGGSYNEQFF. As DNA, the CDR3 is TGTGCCAGCAGTGATCCGAGACTAGCGGGAGGGTCCTACAATGAGCAGTTCTTC. This chain connects TRBV25-1 to TRBJ2-1; TRBD2 aligns across 14 bases. J gave up 1 base and V 3 bases, and 5 bases lay outside the gene matches. The CDR3 sequence is 18 residues long. CDR1 is MGHDK, CDR2 SYGVNS, per germline. Using reference TRBV25-1 and TRBJ2-1 for the parts outside the CDR3, the full variable domain is EADIYQTPRYLVIGTGKKITLECSQTMGHDKMYWYQQDPGMELHLIHYSYGVNSTEKGDLSSESTVSRIRTEHFPLTLESARPSHTSQYLCASSDPRLAGGSYNEQFFGPGTRLTVL.

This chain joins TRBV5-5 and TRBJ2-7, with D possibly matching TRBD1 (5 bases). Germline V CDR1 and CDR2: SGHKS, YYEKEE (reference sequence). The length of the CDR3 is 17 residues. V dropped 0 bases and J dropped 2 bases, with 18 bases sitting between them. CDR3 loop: CASSLGLGAPTAYEQYF. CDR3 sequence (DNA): TGTGCCAGCAGCTTGGGTCTTGGGGCCCCGACCGCCTACGAGCAGTACTTC.

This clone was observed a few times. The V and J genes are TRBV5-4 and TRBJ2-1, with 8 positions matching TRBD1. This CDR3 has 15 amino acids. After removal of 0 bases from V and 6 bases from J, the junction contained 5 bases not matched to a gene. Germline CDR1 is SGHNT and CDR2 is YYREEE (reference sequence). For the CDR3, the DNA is TGTGCCAGCAGCTTGGCTCTAACAGGGGGCAATGAGCAGTTCTTC. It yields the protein CASSLALTGGNEQFF.

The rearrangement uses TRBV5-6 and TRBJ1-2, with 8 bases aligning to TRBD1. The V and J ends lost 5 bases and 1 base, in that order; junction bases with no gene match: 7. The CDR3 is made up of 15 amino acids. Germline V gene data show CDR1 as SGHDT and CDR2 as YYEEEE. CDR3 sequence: CASSAGTGYNYGYTF. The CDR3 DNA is TGTGCCAGCAGTGCCGGGACAGGATATAACTATGGCTACACCTTC.

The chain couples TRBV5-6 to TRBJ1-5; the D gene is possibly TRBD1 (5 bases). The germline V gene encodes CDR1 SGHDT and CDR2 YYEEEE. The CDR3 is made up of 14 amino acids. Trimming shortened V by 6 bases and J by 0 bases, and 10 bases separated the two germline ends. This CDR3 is CASTKDSSNQPQHF. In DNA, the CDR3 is TGTGCCAGCACCAAAGACAGTAGCAATCAGCCCCAGCATTTT.